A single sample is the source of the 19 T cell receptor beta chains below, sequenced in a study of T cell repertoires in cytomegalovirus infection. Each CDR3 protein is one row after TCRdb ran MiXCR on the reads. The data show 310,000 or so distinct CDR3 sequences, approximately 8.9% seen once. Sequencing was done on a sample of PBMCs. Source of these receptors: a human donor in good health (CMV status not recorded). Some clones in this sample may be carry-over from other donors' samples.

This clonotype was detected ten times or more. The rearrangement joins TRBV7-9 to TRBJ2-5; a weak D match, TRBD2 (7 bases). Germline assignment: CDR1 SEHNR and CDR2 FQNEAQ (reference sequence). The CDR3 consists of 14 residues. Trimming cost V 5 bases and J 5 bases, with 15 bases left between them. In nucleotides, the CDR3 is TGTGCCAGCAGCGAGTATAAGGGGGGGGAGACCCAGTACTTC. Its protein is CASSEYKGGETQYF.

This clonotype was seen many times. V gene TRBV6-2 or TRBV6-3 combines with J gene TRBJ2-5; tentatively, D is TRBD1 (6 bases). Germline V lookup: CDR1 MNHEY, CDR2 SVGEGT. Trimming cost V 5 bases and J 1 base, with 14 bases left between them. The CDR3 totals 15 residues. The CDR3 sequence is CASSKTQGSQETQYF. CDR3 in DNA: TGTGCCAGCAGTAAGACACAGGGTTCCCAAGAGACCCAGTACTTC.

Here the CDR3 reads CASSHRSQGPNQPQHF. The CDR3 DNA reads as TGCGCCAGCAGCCATAGGTCACAGGGGCCCAATCAGCCCCAGCATTTT. This chain uses TRBV4-1 with TRBJ1-5, with 7 nucleotides matching TRBD1. Germline CDR1 is MGHRA and CDR2 is YSYEKL. Trimming took 3 bases from V and 3 from J; bases not matched to a gene: 8. The CDR3 is made up of 16 amino acids.

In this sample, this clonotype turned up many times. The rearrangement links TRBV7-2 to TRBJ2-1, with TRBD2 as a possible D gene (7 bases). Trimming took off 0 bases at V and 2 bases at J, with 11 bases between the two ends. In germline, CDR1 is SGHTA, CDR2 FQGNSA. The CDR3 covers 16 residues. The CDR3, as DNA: TGTGCCAGCAGCTTAGCGGGGGGGCCGACCTACAATGAGCAGTTCTTC. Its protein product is CASSLAGGPTYNEQFF.

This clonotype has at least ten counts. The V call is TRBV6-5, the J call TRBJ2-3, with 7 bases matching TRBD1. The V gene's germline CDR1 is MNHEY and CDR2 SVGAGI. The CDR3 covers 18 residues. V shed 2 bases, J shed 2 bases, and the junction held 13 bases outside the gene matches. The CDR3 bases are TGTGCCAGCAGTTACCTATCGGGGACAGAGAAATTCACAGATACGCAGTATTTT. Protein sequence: CASSYLSGTEKFTDTQYF.

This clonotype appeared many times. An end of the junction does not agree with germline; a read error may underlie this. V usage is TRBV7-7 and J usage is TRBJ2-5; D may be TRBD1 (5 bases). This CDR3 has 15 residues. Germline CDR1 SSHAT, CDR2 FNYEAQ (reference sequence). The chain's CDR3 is CASSSGRTYQETQYF. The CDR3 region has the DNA TGTGCTAGCAGCTCCGGCCGGACATACCAAGAGACCCAGTACTTC.

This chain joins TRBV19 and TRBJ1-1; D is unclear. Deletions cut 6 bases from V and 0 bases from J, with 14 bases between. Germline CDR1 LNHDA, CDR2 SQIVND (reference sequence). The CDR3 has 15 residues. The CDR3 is CASSQEGPMNTEAFF. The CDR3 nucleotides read TGTGCCAGTAGCCAGGAGGGTCCAATGAACACTGAAGCTTTCTTT. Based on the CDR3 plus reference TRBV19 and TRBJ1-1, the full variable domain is DGGITQSPKYLFRKEGQNVTLSCEQNLNHDAMYWYRQDPGQGLRLIYYSQIVNDFQKGDIAEGYSVSREKKESFPLTVTSAQKNPTAFYLCASSQEGPMNTEAFFGQGTRLTVV.

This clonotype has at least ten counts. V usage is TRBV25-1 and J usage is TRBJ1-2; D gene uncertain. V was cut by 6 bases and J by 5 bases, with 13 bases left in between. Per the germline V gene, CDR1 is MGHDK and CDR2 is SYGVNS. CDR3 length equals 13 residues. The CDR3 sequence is CASSKGGGYGYTF. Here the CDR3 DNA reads TGTGCCAGCAGCAAGGGAGGAGGTTATGGCTACACCTTC.

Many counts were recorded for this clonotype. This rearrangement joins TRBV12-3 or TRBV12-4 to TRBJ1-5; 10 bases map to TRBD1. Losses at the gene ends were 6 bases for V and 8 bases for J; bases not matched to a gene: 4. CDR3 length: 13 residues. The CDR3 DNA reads TGTGCCAGCAGACCCGGGACAGGGGAGCCCCAGCATTTT. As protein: CASRPGTGEPQHF.

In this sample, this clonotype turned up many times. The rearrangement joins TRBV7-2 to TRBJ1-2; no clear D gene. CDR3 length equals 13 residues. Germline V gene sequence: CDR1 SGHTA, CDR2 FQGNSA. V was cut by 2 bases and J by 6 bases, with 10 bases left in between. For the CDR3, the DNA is TGTGCCAGCAGCTTACCGTCCCTGGATGGCTACACCTTC. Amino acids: CASSLPSLDGYTF.

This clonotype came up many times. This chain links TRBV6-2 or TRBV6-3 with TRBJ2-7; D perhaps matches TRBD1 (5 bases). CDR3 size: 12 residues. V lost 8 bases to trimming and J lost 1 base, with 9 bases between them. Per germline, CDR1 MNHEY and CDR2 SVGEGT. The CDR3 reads CASPRGSYEQYV. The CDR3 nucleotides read TGTGCCAGCCCTAGGGGTTCCTACGAGCAGTACGTC.

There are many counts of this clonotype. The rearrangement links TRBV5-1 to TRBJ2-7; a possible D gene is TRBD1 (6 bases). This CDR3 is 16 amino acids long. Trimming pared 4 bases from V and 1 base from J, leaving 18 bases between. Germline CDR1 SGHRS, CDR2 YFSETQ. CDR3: CASSDRVTGKSYEQYV. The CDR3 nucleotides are TGCGCCAGCAGCGATAGGGTTACAGGGAAGTCCTACGAGCAGTACGTC.

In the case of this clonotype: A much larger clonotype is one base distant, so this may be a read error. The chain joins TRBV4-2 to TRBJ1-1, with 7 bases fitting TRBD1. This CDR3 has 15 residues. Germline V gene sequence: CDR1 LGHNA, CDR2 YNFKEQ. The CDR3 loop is CASSPSGGRNTKAFF. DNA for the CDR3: TGTGCCAGCAGCCCATCAGGGGGGCGGAACACTAAAGCTTTCTTT.

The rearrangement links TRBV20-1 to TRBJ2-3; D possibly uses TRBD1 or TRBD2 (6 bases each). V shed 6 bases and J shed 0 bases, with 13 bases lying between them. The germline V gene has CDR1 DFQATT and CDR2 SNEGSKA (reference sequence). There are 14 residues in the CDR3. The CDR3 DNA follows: TGCAGTGCGACGAGGGGGACTAGCACAGATACGCAGTATTTT. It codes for CSATRGTSTDTQYF.

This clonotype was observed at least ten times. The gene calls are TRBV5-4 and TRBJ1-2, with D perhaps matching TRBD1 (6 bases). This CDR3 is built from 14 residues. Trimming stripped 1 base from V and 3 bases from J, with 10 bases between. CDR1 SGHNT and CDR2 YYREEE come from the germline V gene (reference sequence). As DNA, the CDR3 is TGTGCCAGCAGCTTGCCGGGGGCTGACTATGGCTACACCTTC. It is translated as CASSLPGADYGYTF.

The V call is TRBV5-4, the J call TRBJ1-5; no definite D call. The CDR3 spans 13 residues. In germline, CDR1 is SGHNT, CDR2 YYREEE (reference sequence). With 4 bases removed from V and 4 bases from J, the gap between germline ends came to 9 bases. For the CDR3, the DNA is TGTGCCAGCAGCCCGAGCCCGAATCAGCCCCAGCATTTT. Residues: CASSPSPNQPQHF. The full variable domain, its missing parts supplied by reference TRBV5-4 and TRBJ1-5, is ETGVTQSPTHLIKTRGQQVTLRCSSQSGHNTVSWYQQALGQGPQFIFQYYREEENGRGNFPPRFSGLQFPNYSSELNVNALELDDSALYLCASSPSPNQPQHFGDGTRLSIL.

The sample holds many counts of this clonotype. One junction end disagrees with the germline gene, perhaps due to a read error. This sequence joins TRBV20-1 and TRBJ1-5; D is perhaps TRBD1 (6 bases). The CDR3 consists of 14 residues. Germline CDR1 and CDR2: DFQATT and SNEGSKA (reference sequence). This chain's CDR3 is CSASEDSLNRPQHF. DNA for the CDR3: TGCAGTGCTAGCGAGGACAGCCTTAATCGGCCCCAGCATTTT.

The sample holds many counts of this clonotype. CDR3 DNA sequence: TGTGCCAGCAGCGACTGGGGGGTGAGAACCCAGTACTTC. Amino acids: CASSDWGVRTQYF. The chain recombines TRBV5-4 with TRBJ2-5; D is perhaps TRBD2 (6 bases). Trimming took off 4 bases at V and 8 bases at J, with 15 bases between the two ends. From germline, CDR1 is SGHNT and CDR2 YYREEE (reference sequence). This CDR3 region has 13 residues.

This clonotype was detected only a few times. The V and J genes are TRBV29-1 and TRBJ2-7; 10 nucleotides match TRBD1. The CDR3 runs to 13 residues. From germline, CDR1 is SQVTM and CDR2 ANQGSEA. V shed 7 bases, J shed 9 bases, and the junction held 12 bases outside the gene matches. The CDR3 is CSGWSDRGRVQYV. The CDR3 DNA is TGCAGCGGATGGTCAGACAGGGGGCGTGTGCAGTACGTC.